This T cell receptor beta chain emerged from a study of shared clonotypes between healthy human individuals. Original handling: ImmunoSEQ sequences covered only the junction and lacked quality scores; filtering therefore differed. Repertoires were generated with immunoSEQ multiplex PCR, while TCRdb's copy carries only in-frame clones and drops some. V, J and clone size derive from that table, while D and trimming were established from the DNA sequence. Of 2 million to 2.5 million clones in the sample, about 95% were seen once. CDR3 length: 16 residues. Trimming stripped 5 bases from V and 6 bases from J, with 19 bases between. In germline, CDR1 is SEHNR, CDR2 FQNEAQ (reference sequence). In the naive CD8 group, cells lacked CD45RO and were positively selected for CCR7, so terminally differentiated effector memory CD45RA+ cells were left out.

The sequencing input was naive CD8+ T cells sorted from blood. The chain links TRBV7-9 to TRBJ1-4; the D gene is possibly TRBD1 (5 bases). The origin of this receptor is a man between 18 and 35 years old in good health. In DNA, the CDR3 is TGTGCCAGCAGCCCCGTCCGGGGACGAGGCGATGAAAAACTGTTTTTT. Translating gives CASSPVRGRGDEKLFF.